One and the same sample provided the 30 T cell receptor beta chains below, sequenced in a study of cytomegalovirus exposure and HLA in healthy donors. The PCR contained 60 Vbeta and 13 Jbeta primers. Assay: immunoSEQ multiplex PCR; the TCRdb copy retains only in-frame clones and omits some. The data include 110,000 to 150,000 clones; the top ten clones carry less than 3%. The material sequenced was PBMCs. The source is a man aged 40-49 years in good health and CMV-seronegative.

The chain links TRBV5-1 to TRBJ1-2; 7 bases align to TRBD1. The CDR3 totals 13 residues. Trimming removed 1 base from V and 3 bases from J; junction bases left unmatched: 0. Germline V gene sequence: CDR1 SGHRS, CDR2 YFSETQ. For the CDR3, the DNA is TGCGCCAGCAGCTTGACAGGGGACTATGGCTACACCTTC. It encodes CASSLTGDYGYTF.

V and J are TRBV29-1 and TRBJ1-1; D ambiguous. The CDR3 is made up of 11 amino acids. From germline, CDR1 is SQVTM and CDR2 ANQGSEA. V lost 4 bases and J 1 base, leaving 4 bases between the germline ends. DNA for the CDR3: TGCAGCGTTGTGGCGAACACTGAAGCTTTCTTT. Translation gives CSVVANTEAFF.

The chain couples TRBV7-8 to TRBJ2-2; D might be TRBD2 (5 bases). In germline, CDR1 is SGHVS, CDR2 FQNEAQ. The CDR3 sequence is 15 residues long. Trimming pared 1 base from V and 6 bases from J, leaving 12 bases between. CDR3 nucleotide sequence: TGTGCCAGCAGCTTAGATTTTGGAGGTGCCGGGGAGCTGTTTTTT. Residues: CASSLDFGGAGELFF.

The V and J genes are TRBV5-4 and TRBJ2-3; perhaps TRBD2 as D (5 bases). The V end was cut by 2 bases, the J end by 2 bases, with 9 bases between. This CDR3 is built from 14 residues. CDR1 and CDR2 (germline): SGHNT, YYREEE (reference sequence). CDR3 protein: CASSLRTHTDTQYF. The CDR3 DNA sequence: TGTGCCAGCAGCTTACGGACTCACACAGATACGCAGTATTTT.

The chain carries TRBV6-6 and TRBJ2-7; maybe TRBD2 (5 bases). The CDR3 has 16 amino acids. With 4 bases removed from V and 2 bases from J, the gap between germline ends came to 18 bases. CDR1 is MNHNY, CDR2 SVGAGI, per germline (reference sequence). The CDR3 region has the DNA TGTGCCAGCAGTTGGGAGTCTGTGGCAGCTCCCTACGAGCAGTACTTC. Translating gives CASSWESVAAPYEQYF.

The chain combines TRBV7-3 with TRBJ2-2; 7 bases are shared with TRBD2. CDR3 size: 17 residues. Germline loops: CDR1 SGHTA, CDR2 FQGTGA. Trimming at V came to 0 bases and at J to 3 bases, leaving 7 bases not matched to a gene. The CDR3 spells CASSLTTSAGYTGELFF. The CDR3 nucleotides read TGTGCCAGCAGCTTAACGACGTCAGCGGGGTACACCGGGGAGCTGTTTTTT.

This sequence joins TRBV5-4 and TRBJ2-3; a weak D match, TRBD1 (8 bases). V shed 0 bases and J shed 5 bases, with 13 bases lying between them. CDR1 and CDR2 (germline): SGHNT, YYREEE (reference sequence). The CDR3 is 15 residues long. CDR3: CASSLDRGGGDTQYF. The DNA of the CDR3 is TGTGCCAGCAGCTTGGACAGGGGGGGAGGAGATACGCAGTATTTT.

The chain combines TRBV29-1 with TRBJ2-7; TRBD1 agrees at 7 bases. Germline V lookup: CDR1 SQVTM, CDR2 ANQGSEA. This CDR3 is built from 13 residues. Trimming cost V 7 bases and J 3 bases; bases outside gene matches: 9. The CDR3 loop is CSALTGLGYEQYF. CDR3 bases: TGCAGCGCCTTGACAGGGTTGGGCTACGAGCAGTACTTC.

This chain uses TRBV5-1 with TRBJ2-7; weak D call: TRBD1 (6 bases). Looked up from germline, CDR1 is SGHRS and CDR2 is YFSETQ. The V end was cut by 0 bases, the J end by 3 bases, with 10 bases between. CDR3 length equals 14 residues. CDR3 nucleotides: TGCGCCAGCAGCTTGGGAACAGGGCGCTACGAGCAGTACTTC. Amino acids: CASSLGTGRYEQYF.

This chain uses TRBV2 with TRBJ2-5; 9 nucleotides match TRBD2. The CDR3 is 13 residues long. V shed 7 bases, J shed 2 bases, and the junction held 2 bases outside the gene matches. CDR1 and CDR2 from the germline V gene are SNHLY and FYNNEI. This chain's CDR3 is CASTAGGQETQYF. CDR3 nucleotide sequence: TGTGCCAGCACAGCGGGGGGACAAGAGACCCAGTACTTC.

The J gene is TRBJ2-5, the V gene TRBV28, with D tentatively TRBD2 (7 bases). Trimming removed 2 bases from V and 5 bases from J, with 15 bases in between. CDR1 and CDR2 (germline): MDHEN, SYDVKM. The CDR3 covers 15 residues. The CDR3 DNA reads as TGTGCCAGCAGTTTACTTACGGGGGGCCGCGAGACCCAGTACTTC. Its translation: CASSLLTGGRETQYF.

CDR3 region: CATSSFGVGGKGKGNEQFF. The CDR3, as DNA: TGTGCCACCAGCTCTTTTGGGGTCGGGGGGAAAGGGAAGGGCAATGAGCAGTTCTTC. The J gene is TRBJ2-1, the V gene TRBV15; TRBD2 matches 7 bases. Per germline, CDR1 LNHNV and CDR2 YYDKDF (reference sequence). After removal of 5 bases from V and 6 bases from J, the junction contained 22 bases not matched to a gene. The CDR3 has 19 residues.

The chain carries TRBV4-1 and TRBJ2-4, with a possible D match to TRBD2 (7 bases). The germline gives CDR1 MGHRA, CDR2 YSYEKL. CDR3 size: 17 residues. V was clipped by 3 bases and J by 2 bases, with 17 bases between them. The CDR3 sequence: CASSQQLNGGPKNIQYF. The CDR3 DNA sequence: TGCGCCAGCAGCCAGCAACTGAACGGGGGGCCCAAAAACATTCAGTACTTC.

This chain joins TRBV10-3 and TRBJ1-2; a possible D gene is TRBD1 (6 bases). This CDR3 has 16 amino acids. Trimming removed 5 bases at V and 7 bases at J, with 23 bases between. Looked up from germline, CDR1 is ENHRY and CDR2 is SYGVKD. CDR3 in amino acids: CAISPGDGIIASGYTF. The CDR3 nucleotides read TGTGCCATCAGTCCAGGGGACGGGATCATAGCGAGTGGCTACACCTTC.

The V call is TRBV2, the J call TRBJ1-6; 9 nucleotides match TRBD1. V lost 6 bases, J lost 7 bases, and 4 bases stayed unmatched. CDR1 and CDR2 (germline): SNHLY, FYNNEI. The CDR3 runs 14 residues. CDR3 sequence: CASRGTGQNSPLHF. CDR3 DNA sequence: TGTGCCAGCAGGGGGACAGGGCAGAATTCACCCCTCCACTTT.

The rearrangement joins TRBV6-5 to TRBJ1-2, with a weak D call TRBD1 (5 bases). V dropped 0 bases and J dropped 4 bases, with 12 bases sitting between them. Germline lookup yields CDR1 MNHEY and CDR2 SVGAGI. The CDR3 has 15 amino acids. CDR3 loop: CASSYSGRQSYGYTF. CDR3 coding DNA: TGTGCCAGCAGTTACTCAGGCCGACAGTCCTATGGCTACACCTTC.

This rearrangement joins TRBV28 to TRBJ2-7; D perhaps matches TRBD1 (7 bases). V was shortened by 2 bases and J by 4 bases, with 15 bases between the two germline ends. The germline gives CDR1 MDHEN, CDR2 SYDVKM. The CDR3 sequence is 15 residues long. The DNA for the CDR3 is TGTGCCAGCAGTTTACAAGGAGGGGGCGAATACGAGCAGTACTTC. Protein product: CASSLQGGGEYEQYF.

The V gene is TRBV6-1, the J gene TRBJ1-3; 9 bases match TRBD1. This CDR3 region has 15 residues. V lost 6 bases and J lost 3; bases outside the gene matches: 6. The germline gives CDR1 MNHNS, CDR2 SASEGT. The CDR3 DNA reads TGTGCCAGCAGAGGACAGGGGATTAGTGGAAACACCATATATTTT. Protein sequence: CASRGQGISGNTIYF.

This chain links TRBV18 with TRBJ2-7, with 13 bases fitting TRBD2. The CDR3 covers 15 residues. CDR1 KGHSH and CDR2 LQKENI come from the germline V gene. The V segment lost 4 bases and the J segment 5 bases; nucleotides outside the gene matches: 5. The CDR3 spells CASSRGLAGSNEQYF. DNA of the CDR3: TGTGCCAGCTCACGGGGACTAGCGGGGTCGAACGAGCAGTACTTC.

The chain joins TRBV5-1 to TRBJ2-5; D possibly corresponds to TRBD1 (5 bases). Germline assignment: CDR1 SGHRS and CDR2 YFSETQ. The V end lost 4 bases, the J end lost 1 base, and 8 bases lay between the germline ends. The CDR3 is made up of 13 amino acids. CDR3 DNA sequence: TGCGCCAGCAGCCCCCAGGGCCAAGAGACCCAGTACTTC. It encodes CASSPQGQETQYF.

The J gene is TRBJ1-1, the V gene TRBV2; 9 bases line up with TRBD1. J was trimmed by 5 bases and V by 6 bases; bases with no gene match: 10. CDR1 is SNHLY, CDR2 FYNNEI, per germline. The CDR3 contains 15 residues. CDR3 amino acids: CASRSDRGFLTEAFF. DNA for the CDR3: TGTGCCAGCAGGTCGGACAGGGGATTTTTGACTGAAGCTTTCTTT.

The V and J genes are TRBV28 and TRBJ1-5; D is perhaps TRBD1 (5 bases). Germline values: CDR1 MDHEN, CDR2 SYDVKM. V was clipped by 4 bases and J by 0 bases, with 10 bases between them. The length of the CDR3 is 15 residues. CDR3 loop: CASSSGSASNQPQHF. The CDR3 DNA is TGTGCCAGCAGTTCAGGGTCCGCTAGCAATCAGCCCCAGCATTTT.

The chain couples TRBV2 to TRBJ1-2; D gene uncertain. This CDR3 is built from 13 residues. V gave up 10 bases and J gave up 8 bases, with 20 bases separating them. Germline V gene data show CDR1 as SNHLY and CDR2 as FYNNEI. The CDR3 DNA is TGTGCCACCGAGCGGGCGGCGAGGAGGGGCTACACCTTC. As protein: CATERAARRGYTF.

The chain joins TRBV7-2 to TRBJ2-7; 10 bases align to TRBD1. Germline loops: CDR1 SGHTA, CDR2 FQGNSA. The CDR3 consists of 15 residues. With 1 base clipped from V and 2 bases from J, the junction kept 2 bases outside the gene matches. CDR3 sequence: CASSLDGTGAYEQYF. The CDR3 bases are TGTGCCAGCAGCTTAGACGGGACAGGGGCCTACGAGCAGTACTTC.

The rearrangement uses TRBV4-1 and TRBJ1-4; TRBD1 matches 7 bases. Germline V gene sequence: CDR1 MGHRA, CDR2 YSYEKL. The CDR3 has 15 residues. V shed 2 bases, J shed 4 bases, and the junction held 4 bases outside the gene matches. The CDR3 nucleotides are TGCGCCAGCAGCCAAAAGGACAGGTTTAATGAAAAACTGTTTTTT. Encoded protein: CASSQKDRFNEKLFF.

The chain uses TRBV4-2 and TRBJ1-1; weak D call: TRBD1 (5 bases). The CDR3 length is 13 residues. Trimming shortened V by 0 bases and J by 11 bases, and 13 bases separated the two germline ends. Germline CDR1 and CDR2: LGHNA and YNFKEQ. CDR3 amino acids: CASSQEGSRVAFF. CDR3 DNA: TGTGCCAGCAGCCAAGAAGGCAGCAGGGTGGCTTTCTTT.

This chain joins TRBV2 and TRBJ1-2; the D is unclear. The length of the CDR3 is 15 residues. The V end lost 7 bases, the J end lost 8 bases, and 23 bases lay between the germline ends. Germline lookup yields CDR1 SNHLY and CDR2 FYNNEI. The CDR3 bases are TGTGCCAGCATTGACCCCACGGGAAGGGATTACGGCTACACCTTC. Protein product: CASIDPTGRDYGYTF. The whole variable domain, filled in from reference TRBV2 and TRBJ1-2, reads EPEVTQTPSHQVTQMGQEVILRCVPISNHLYFYWYRQILGQKVEFLVSFYNNEISEKSEIFDDQFSVERPDGSNFTLKIRSTKLEDSAMYFCASIDPTGRDYGYTFGSGTRLTVV.

The chain carries TRBV2 and TRBJ1-4; 8 bases align to TRBD1. The CDR3 has 16 amino acids. From germline, CDR1 is SNHLY and CDR2 FYNNEI. V was pared by 4 bases and J by 3 bases, with 7 bases of the junction left unmatched. CDR3 bases: TGTGCCAGCAGTGGGGAACAGGGGGTTTCTAATGAAAAACTGTTTTTT. Translating it yields CASSGEQGVSNEKLFF.

This chain connects TRBV2 to TRBJ2-3; D remains ambiguous. V was cut by 1 base and J by 6 bases, with 11 bases left in between. Germline V gene sequence: CDR1 SNHLY, CDR2 FYNNEI. This CDR3 has 14 amino acids. The CDR3 bases are TGTGCCAGCAGTGAAGGTTCGACAAGGGATACGCAGTATTTT. It encodes CASSEGSTRDTQYF.

V is TRBV5-6 and J is TRBJ2-2; 11 bases fit TRBD2. This CDR3 is built from 16 residues. Germline V gives CDR1 SGHDT, CDR2 YYEEEE. Trimming cost V 6 bases and J 5 bases; bases outside gene matches: 9. DNA of the CDR3: TGTGCCAGCAAATCTAGCGGGGGGTACCTTACCGGGGAGCTGTTTTTT. Residues: CASKSSGGYLTGELFF.